Each of the 19 T cell receptor beta chains below was sequenced from the same sample in a study of identical twins. Using its own MiXCR run on the 5' RACE reads, TCRdb lists one record per CDR3 protein. In the table there are about 520,000 distinct CDR3 sequences, approximately 22% of which are singletons. These data were also filed under a second study, of T cells expressing NK-cell markers.

Specimen: CD4+ T cells sorted from blood. The receptors stem from a woman aged 18-30 years in good health.

The chain links TRBV11-2 to TRBJ1-1; D possibly corresponds to TRBD1 (5 bases). The CDR3 length is 14 residues. Trimming removed 0 bases at V and 4 bases at J, with 9 bases between. Germline V gene lookup returns CDR1 SGHAT and CDR2 FQNNGV. CDR3 sequence reads: CASSLDPGTTEAFF. CDR3 coding DNA: TGTGCCAGCAGCTTAGATCCGGGGACCACTGAAGCTTTCTTT.

This clonotype was seen a handful of times. The chain combines TRBV12-3 or TRBV12-4 with TRBJ2-7; 9 bases are shared with TRBD1. CDR3 length: 16 amino acids. The junction had 6 bases not matched to a gene; V was cut back by 1 base and J by 2 bases. CDR3 sequence reads: CASSLGLGTGTYEQYF. The CDR3 DNA reads as TGTGCCAGCAGTTTAGGCCTCGGGACAGGGACCTACGAGCAGTACTTC.

The sample holds one count of this clonotype. This CDR3 reads CSARLALGEQFF. In DNA, the CDR3 is TGCAGTGCCCGGCTAGCGCTCGGTGAGCAGTTCTTC. The V call is TRBV20-1, the J call TRBJ2-1; a weak D match, TRBD2 (6 bases). V lost 6 bases, J lost 9 bases, and 15 bases lay in between. The CDR3 is made up of 12 amino acids. Germline CDR1 is DFQATT and CDR2 is SNEGSKA (reference sequence).

The V call is TRBV5-1, the J call TRBJ2-7, with D perhaps assigned TRBD1 or TRBD2 (5 bases each). CDR3 length: 16 residues. Germline V gives CDR1 SGHRS, CDR2 YFSETQ. V lost 4 bases and J 0 bases, leaving 17 bases between the germline ends. CDR3 nucleotides: TGCGCCAGCAGCCTGAACGGGGCGGGCCCCTCCTACGAGCAGTACTTC. It translates to CASSLNGAGPSYEQYF.

This clonotype was observed many times. The V and J genes are TRBV20-1 and TRBJ1-5; the match to TRBD1 covers 8 bases. The V and J ends lost 6 bases and 4 bases, in that order; junction bases with no gene match: 2. In germline, CDR1 is DFQATT, CDR2 SNEGSKA (reference sequence). The CDR3 totals 12 residues. CDR3 sequence reads: CSAWDRNQPQHF. The DNA of the CDR3 is TGCAGTGCCTGGGACAGGAATCAGCCCCAGCATTTT.

This clonotype has at least ten counts. The chain uses TRBV20-1 and TRBJ1-6, with TRBD1 as a possible D gene (6 bases). Germline-derived CDR1 and CDR2 are DFQATT and SNEGSKA (reference sequence). This CDR3 is 14 amino acids long. Trimming pared 6 bases from V and 7 bases from J, leaving 16 bases between. CDR3 sequence: CSAAGVGPNSPLHF. In DNA form, the CDR3 reads TGCAGTGCCGCAGGGGTAGGGCCGAATTCACCCCTCCACTTT.

This clonotype has only a few counts. V and J are TRBV15 and TRBJ2-3; D tentatively reads TRBD1 or TRBD2 (5 bases each). Germline V gives CDR1 LNHNV, CDR2 YYDKDF (reference sequence). Trimming cost V 3 bases and J 2 bases, with 21 bases left between them. CDR3 length equals 18 residues. CDR3 in DNA: TGTGCCACCAGCAGGTCAAGGGGTCTAGCTGTCGTCACAGATACGCAGTATTTT. Encoded protein: CATSRSRGLAVVTDTQYF.

Only a few counts were recorded for this clonotype. The chain recombines TRBV7-8 with TRBJ2-7; 9 nucleotides line up with TRBD1. Germline V CDR1 and CDR2: SGHVS, FQNEAQ. The CDR3 loop spans 15 amino acids. Unmatched junction bases numbered 14, after V lost 8 bases and J lost 6 bases. The CDR3 region is CASYPARTGAIEQYF. The CDR3 bases are TGTGCCAGCTACCCGGCTAGGACAGGGGCTATCGAGCAGTACTTC.

The table lists this clonotype with a few counts. The chain recombines TRBV2 with TRBJ1-1; D not certain. The CDR3 sequence is 14 residues long. Germline assignment: CDR1 SNHLY and CDR2 FYNNEI. Deletions cut 8 bases from V and 10 bases from J, with 23 bases between. The CDR3 DNA reads as TGTGCCAGCTCCTGGGGTCGTACGGGGTTGGCAGCTTTCTTT. Amino acids: CASSWGRTGLAAFF.

This clonotype occurred a few times. The chain couples TRBV6-5 to TRBJ2-1; D may be TRBD1 (5 bases). In germline, CDR1 is MNHEY, CDR2 SVGAGI. Between the trimmed V and J ends, which lost 1 base and 9 bases, there was a span of 19 bases. The CDR3 has 16 amino acids. CDR3 amino acids: CASSYWKDTASGEQFF. CDR3 DNA sequence: TGTGCCAGCAGTTACTGGAAGGACACCGCCTCGGGTGAGCAGTTCTTC.

The V call is TRBV20-1, the J call TRBJ2-1; 10 nucleotides line up with TRBD2. Germline V lookup: CDR1 DFQATT, CDR2 SNEGSKA (reference sequence). The CDR3 runs to 15 residues. Trimming took 2 bases from V and 3 from J; bases not matched to a gene: 4. CDR3 DNA sequence: TGCAGTGCTAGACTAGCGGGAGTTTTCTACAATGAGCAGTTCTTC. Its protein is CSARLAGVFYNEQFF.

There are a few counts of this clonotype. It is unclear where the CDR3 begins or ends on the DNA, so no DNA is shown, and the CDR3 is as TCRdb lists it. The V call is TRBV6-1, the J call TRBJ1-2; the table calls TRBD1, which could not be checked here. From germline, CDR1 is MNHNS and CDR2 SASEGT. The length of the CDR3 is 11 amino acids, counting both ends. The CDR3: CASSDWGAGTF.

This clonotype was seen a single time. The chain has TRBV27 and TRBJ2-6; possible D gene TRBD1, 6 bases. V lost 4 bases to trimming and J lost 0 bases, with 13 bases between them. The CDR3 covers 17 residues. Germline V gene data show CDR1 as MNHEY and CDR2 as SMNVEV (reference sequence). The CDR3 bases are TGTGCCAGCAGTTGGGACACACACCCCTCTGGGGCCAACGTCCTGACTTTC. Its protein product is CASSWDTHPSGANVLTF.

The chain employs TRBV6-4 and TRBJ2-3; 8 bases are shared with TRBD2. In germline, CDR1 is MRHNA, CDR2 SNTAGT. The ends lost 6 bases at V and 3 bases at J; junction bases unmatched: 11. The CDR3 has 16 amino acids. CDR3 protein: CASSSQPGLETDTQYF. The CDR3 nucleotides read TGTGCCAGCAGCTCTCAACCGGGACTAGAAACAGATACGCAGTATTTT.

There are many counts of this clonotype. V is TRBV20-1 and J is TRBJ2-7, with 11 positions matching TRBD2. CDR3 length: 17 residues. The ends lost 3 bases at V and 0 bases at J; junction bases unmatched: 10. The germline CDR1 and CDR2 sequences are DFQATT and SNEGSKA (reference sequence). CDR3 sequence reads: CSARLASGRTSSYEQYF. The CDR3 bases are TGCAGTGCTAGGTTGGCTAGCGGGAGGACTAGCTCCTACGAGCAGTACTTC.

This clonotype appeared a few times. The genes are TRBV6-5 and TRBJ1-6; D gene ambiguous. The CDR3 contains 14 residues. The V end was cut by 2 bases, the J end by 4 bases, with 6 bases between. CDR1 is MNHEY, CDR2 SVGAGI, per germline. In DNA form, the CDR3 reads TGTGCCAGCAGTTACACTTGGTATAATTCACCCCTCCACTTT. Translated: CASSYTWYNSPLHF.

The chain combines TRBV10-1 with TRBJ1-1; possible D gene TRBD1, 6 bases. Trimming removed 5 bases from V and 5 bases from J, with 12 bases in between. Germline V gene lookup returns CDR1 WNHNN and CDR2 SYGVQD (reference sequence). The CDR3 has 13 amino acids. In DNA, the CDR3 is TGCGCCAGCAGTAGGGGCAGGGGTACTGAAGCTTTCTTT. It encodes CASSRGRGTEAFF.

The chain joins TRBV20-1 to TRBJ1-6; D remains ambiguous. Germline assignment: CDR1 DFQATT and CDR2 SNEGSKA (reference sequence). CDR3 size: 15 residues. The ends were cut back, 2 bases at V and 0 bases at J, with 8 bases in the middle. CDR3 nucleotide sequence: TGCAGTGCTAGAAAGGGAGGCTCCTATAATTCACCCCTCCACTTT. Translation gives CSARKGGSYNSPLHF.

This clonotype was found a few times. The V call is TRBV29-1, the J call TRBJ2-7, with TRBD1 matching 8 bases. This CDR3 contains 15 residues. CDR1 and CDR2 (germline): SQVTM, ANQGSEA. Trimming at V came to 1 base and at J to 3 bases, leaving 8 bases not matched to a gene. CDR3 residues: CSVEGGQGAYYEQYF. The CDR3 DNA follows: TGCAGCGTTGAAGGAGGCCAGGGGGCTTACTACGAGCAGTACTTC.